This entry concerns a single TCR beta chain. Germline CDR1 LGHDT, CDR2 YNNKEL (reference sequence). This CDR3 has 16 amino acids. V was shortened by 3 bases and J by 7 bases, with 18 bases between the two germline ends. With a J-beta primer mix and a sample-barcoded 5' primer, a second PCR ran roughly 6 to 12 cycles. Sequencing yielded, for each sample, at least 2.5 million paired-end reads carrying CDR3. A single record per CDR3 protein comes from TCRdb applying MiXCR to the 5' RACE reads. The sample includes 700,000 to 900,000 distinct CDR3 sequences, around a quarter of them seen just once. The data were obtained in a study of blood T cells in healthy people across ages. These same records also appear under a second study, on T cells of mothers and their children.

The chain is built from TRBV3-1 and TRBJ1-4; weak D call: TRBD1 (5 bases). The receptor was isolated from a boy younger than 18 in good health. The material sequenced was blood. CDR3 residues: CASSHLNRQLGEKLFF. The CDR3 bases are TGTGCCAGCAGCCACTTGAACAGGCAATTGGGTGAAAAACTGTTTTTT.